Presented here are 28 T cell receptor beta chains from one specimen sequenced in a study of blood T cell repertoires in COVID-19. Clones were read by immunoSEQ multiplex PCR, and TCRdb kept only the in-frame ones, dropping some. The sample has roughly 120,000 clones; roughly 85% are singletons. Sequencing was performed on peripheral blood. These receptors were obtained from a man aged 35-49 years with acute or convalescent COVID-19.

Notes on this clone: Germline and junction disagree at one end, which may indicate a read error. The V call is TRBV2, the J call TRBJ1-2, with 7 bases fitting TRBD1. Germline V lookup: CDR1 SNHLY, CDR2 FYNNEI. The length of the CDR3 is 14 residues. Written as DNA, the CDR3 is TGTGCCAGCAGGGAAGACAGGGCCAACTATGGCTACACCTTC. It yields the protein CASREDRANYGYTF.

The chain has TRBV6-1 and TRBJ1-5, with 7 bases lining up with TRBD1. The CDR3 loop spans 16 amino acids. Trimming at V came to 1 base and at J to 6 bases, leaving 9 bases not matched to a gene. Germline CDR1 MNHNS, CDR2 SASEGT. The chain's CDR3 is CASSEVEGGIGQPQHF. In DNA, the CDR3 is TGTGCCAGCAGTGAAGTGGAAGGGGGCATCGGTCAGCCCCAGCATTTT.

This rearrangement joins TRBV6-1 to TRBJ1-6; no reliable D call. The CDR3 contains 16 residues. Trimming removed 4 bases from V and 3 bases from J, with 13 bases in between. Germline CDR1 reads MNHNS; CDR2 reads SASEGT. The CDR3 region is CASSGFAGSYNSPLHF. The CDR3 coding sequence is TGTGCCAGCAGTGGGTTTGCGGGTAGCTATAATTCACCCCTCCACTTT.

The CDR3 sequence is CASSGGENTEAFF. The CDR3 DNA reads as TGTGCCAGCAGCGGGGGGGAGAACACTGAAGCTTTCTTT. V and J are TRBV6-2 or TRBV6-3 and TRBJ1-1, with D maybe TRBD1 (5 bases). The V end lost 6 bases, the J end lost 1 base, and 9 bases lay between the germline ends. Per germline, CDR1 MNHEY and CDR2 SVGEGT. This CDR3 is built from 13 residues.

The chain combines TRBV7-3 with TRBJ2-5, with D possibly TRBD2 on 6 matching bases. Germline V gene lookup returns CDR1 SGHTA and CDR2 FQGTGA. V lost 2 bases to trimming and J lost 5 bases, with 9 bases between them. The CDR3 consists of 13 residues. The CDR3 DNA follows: TGTGCCAGCAGCTTAGAAAGCGGGGAGACCCAGTACTTC. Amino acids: CASSLESGETQYF.

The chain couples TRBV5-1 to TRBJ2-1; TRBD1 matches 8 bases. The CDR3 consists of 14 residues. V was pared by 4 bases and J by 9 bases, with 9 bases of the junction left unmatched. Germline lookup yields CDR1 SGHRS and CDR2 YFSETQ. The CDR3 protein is CASSDPQGAGEQFF. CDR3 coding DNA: TGCGCCAGCAGCGACCCCCAGGGGGCCGGTGAGCAGTTCTTC. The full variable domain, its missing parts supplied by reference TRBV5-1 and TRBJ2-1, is KAGVTQTPRYLIKTRGQQVTLSCSPISGHRSVSWYQQTPGQGLQFLFEYFSETQRNKGNFPGRFSGRQFSNSRSEMNVSTLELGDSALYLCASSDPQGAGEQFFGPGTRLTVL.

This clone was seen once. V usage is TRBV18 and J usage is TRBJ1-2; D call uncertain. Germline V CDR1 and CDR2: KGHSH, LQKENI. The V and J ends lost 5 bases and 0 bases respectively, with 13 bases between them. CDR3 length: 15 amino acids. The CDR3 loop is CASSEWAEANYGYTF. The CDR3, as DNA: TGTGCCAGCTCAGAGTGGGCAGAAGCTAACTATGGCTACACCTTC.

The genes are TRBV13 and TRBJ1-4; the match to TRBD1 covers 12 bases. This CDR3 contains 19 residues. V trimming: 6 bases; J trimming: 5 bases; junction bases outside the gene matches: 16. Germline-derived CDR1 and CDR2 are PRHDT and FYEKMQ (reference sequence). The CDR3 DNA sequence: TGTGCCAGCAGTCGTAGGCCTCCCGGGACAGGGGGCCCAAATGAAAAACTGTTTTTT. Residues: CASSRRPPGTGGPNEKLFF.

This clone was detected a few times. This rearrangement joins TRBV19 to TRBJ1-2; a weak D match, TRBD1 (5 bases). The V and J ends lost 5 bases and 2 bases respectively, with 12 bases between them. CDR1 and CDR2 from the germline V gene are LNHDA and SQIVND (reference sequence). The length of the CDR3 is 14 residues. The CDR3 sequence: CASSPRDSNYGYTF. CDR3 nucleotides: TGTGCCAGTAGTCCTCGAGACAGCAACTATGGCTACACCTTC.

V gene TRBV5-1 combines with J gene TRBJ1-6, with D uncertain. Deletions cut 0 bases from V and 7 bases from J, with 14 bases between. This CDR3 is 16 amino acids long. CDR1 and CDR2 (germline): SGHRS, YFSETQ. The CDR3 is CASSLDLGRWNSPLHF. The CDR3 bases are TGCGCCAGCAGCTTGGATCTCGGCAGGTGGAATTCACCCCTCCACTTT.

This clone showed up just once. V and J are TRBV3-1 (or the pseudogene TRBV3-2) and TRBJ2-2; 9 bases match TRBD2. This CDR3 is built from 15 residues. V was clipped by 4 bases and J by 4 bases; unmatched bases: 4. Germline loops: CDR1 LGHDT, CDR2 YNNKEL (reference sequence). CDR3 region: CASSLAGVLTGELFF. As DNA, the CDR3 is TGTGCCAGCAGCCTAGCGGGGGTCCTCACCGGGGAGCTGTTTTTT.

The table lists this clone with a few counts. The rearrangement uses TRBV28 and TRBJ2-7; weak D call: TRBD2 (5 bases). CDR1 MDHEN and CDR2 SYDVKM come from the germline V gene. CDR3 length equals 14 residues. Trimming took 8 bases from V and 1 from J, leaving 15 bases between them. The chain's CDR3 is CASQHGGRSYEQYF. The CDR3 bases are TGTGCCAGCCAACACGGAGGACGTTCCTACGAGCAGTACTTC.

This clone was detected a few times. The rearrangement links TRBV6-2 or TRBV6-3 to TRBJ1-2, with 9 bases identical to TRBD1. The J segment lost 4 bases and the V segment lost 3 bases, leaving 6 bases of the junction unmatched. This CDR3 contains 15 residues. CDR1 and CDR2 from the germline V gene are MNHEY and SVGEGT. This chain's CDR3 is CASSYRTGAGYGYTF. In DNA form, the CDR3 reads TGTGCCAGCAGTTATCGGACAGGGGCGGGCTATGGCTACACCTTC.

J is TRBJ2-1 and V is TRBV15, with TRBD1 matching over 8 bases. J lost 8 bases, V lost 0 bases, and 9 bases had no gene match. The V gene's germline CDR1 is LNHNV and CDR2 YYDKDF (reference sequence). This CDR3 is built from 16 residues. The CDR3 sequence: CATSRDGQGLWDEQFF. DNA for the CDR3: TGTGCCACCAGCAGAGATGGACAGGGCCTTTGGGATGAGCAGTTCTTC.

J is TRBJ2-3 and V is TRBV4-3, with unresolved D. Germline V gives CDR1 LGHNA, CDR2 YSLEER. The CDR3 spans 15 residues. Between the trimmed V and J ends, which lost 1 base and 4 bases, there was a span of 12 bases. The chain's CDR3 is CASSQGYSQADTQYF. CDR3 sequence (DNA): TGCGCCAGCAGCCAAGGTTACAGTCAGGCAGATACGCAGTATTTT.

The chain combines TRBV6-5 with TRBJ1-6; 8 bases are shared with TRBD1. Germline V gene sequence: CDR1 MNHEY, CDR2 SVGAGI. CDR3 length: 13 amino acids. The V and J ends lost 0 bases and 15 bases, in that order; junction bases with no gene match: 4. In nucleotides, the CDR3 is TGTGCCAGCAGTTACTCACAGGGGGACCGCCTCCACTTT. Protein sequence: CASSYSQGDRLHF.

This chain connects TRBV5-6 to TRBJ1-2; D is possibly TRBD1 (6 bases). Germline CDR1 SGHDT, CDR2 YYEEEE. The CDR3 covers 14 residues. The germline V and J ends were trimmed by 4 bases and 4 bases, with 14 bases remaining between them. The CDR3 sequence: CASSTFTGFYGYTF. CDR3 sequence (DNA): TGTGCCAGCAGCACATTCACAGGGTTCTATGGCTACACCTTC.

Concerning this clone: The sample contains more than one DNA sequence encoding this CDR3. The CDR3 protein is CATSSGYPKNIQYF. The CDR3 nucleotides are TGTGCCACCAGCTCAGGGTATCCCAAAAACATTCAGTACTTC. The chain combines TRBV24-1 with TRBJ2-4; weak D call: TRBD1 (5 bases). The CDR3 has 14 residues. The V gene's germline CDR1 is KGHDR and CDR2 SFDVKD. V lost 7 bases, J lost 2 bases, and 11 bases lay in between.

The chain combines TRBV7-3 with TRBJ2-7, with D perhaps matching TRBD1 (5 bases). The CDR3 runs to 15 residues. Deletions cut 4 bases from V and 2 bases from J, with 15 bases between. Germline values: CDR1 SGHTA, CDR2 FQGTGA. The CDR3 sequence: CASSSSSGLPYEQYF. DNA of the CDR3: TGTGCCAGCAGCTCCTCCTCAGGGTTACCCTACGAGCAGTACTTC.

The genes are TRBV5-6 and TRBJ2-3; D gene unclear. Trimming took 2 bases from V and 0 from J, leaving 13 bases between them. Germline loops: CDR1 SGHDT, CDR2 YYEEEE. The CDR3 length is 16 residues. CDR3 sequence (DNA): TGTGCCAGCAGCTTCTCGAGGTCCGGGAGCACAGATACGCAGTATTTT. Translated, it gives CASSFSRSGSTDTQYF.

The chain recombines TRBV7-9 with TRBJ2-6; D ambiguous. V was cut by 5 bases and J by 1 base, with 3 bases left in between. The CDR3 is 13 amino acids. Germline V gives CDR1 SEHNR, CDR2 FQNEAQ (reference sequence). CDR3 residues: CASSQSGANVLTF. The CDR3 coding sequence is TGTGCCAGCAGCCAGTCTGGGGCCAACGTCCTGACTTTC.

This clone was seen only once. The CDR3 here is CASSLGPTEQYF. In nucleotides, the CDR3 is TGTGCCAGCAGCTTGGGGCCGACTGAGCAGTACTTC. The rearrangement joins TRBV5-4 to TRBJ2-7, with no clear D. The CDR3 totals 12 residues. Trimming removed 0 bases from V and 7 bases from J, with 8 bases in between. The germline V gene encodes CDR1 SGHNT and CDR2 YYREEE (reference sequence).

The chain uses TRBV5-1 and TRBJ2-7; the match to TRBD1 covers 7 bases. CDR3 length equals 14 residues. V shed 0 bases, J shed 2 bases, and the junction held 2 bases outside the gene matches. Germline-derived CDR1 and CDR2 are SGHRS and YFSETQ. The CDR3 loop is CASSLATGAYEQYF. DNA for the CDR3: TGCGCCAGCAGCTTGGCTACAGGGGCCTACGAGCAGTACTTC. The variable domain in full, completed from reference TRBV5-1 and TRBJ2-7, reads KAGVTQTPRYLIKTRGQQVTLSCSPISGHRSVSWYQQTPGQGLQFLFEYFSETQRNKGNFPGRFSGRQFSNSRSEMNVSTLELGDSALYLCASSLATGAYEQYFGPGTRLTVT.

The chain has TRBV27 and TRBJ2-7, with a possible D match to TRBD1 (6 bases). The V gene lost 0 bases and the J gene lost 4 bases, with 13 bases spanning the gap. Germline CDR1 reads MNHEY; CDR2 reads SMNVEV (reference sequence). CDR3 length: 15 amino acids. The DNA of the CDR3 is TGTGCCAGCAGTTTATCGGTGCGACAGGAGTACGAGCAGTACTTC. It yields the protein CASSLSVRQEYEQYF.

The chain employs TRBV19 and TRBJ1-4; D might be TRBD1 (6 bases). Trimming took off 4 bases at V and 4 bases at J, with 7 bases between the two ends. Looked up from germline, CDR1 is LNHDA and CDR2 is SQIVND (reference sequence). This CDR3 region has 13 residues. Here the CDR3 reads CASSKDSNEKLFF. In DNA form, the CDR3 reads TGTGCCAGTAGTAAGGACAGTAATGAAAAACTGTTTTTT.

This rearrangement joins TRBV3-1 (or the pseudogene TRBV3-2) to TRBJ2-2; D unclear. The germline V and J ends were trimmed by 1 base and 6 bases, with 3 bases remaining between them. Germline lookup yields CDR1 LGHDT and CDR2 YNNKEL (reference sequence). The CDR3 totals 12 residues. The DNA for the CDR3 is TGTGCCAGCAGCCAAGTAGCCGGGGAGCTGTTTTTT. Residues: CASSQVAGELFF.

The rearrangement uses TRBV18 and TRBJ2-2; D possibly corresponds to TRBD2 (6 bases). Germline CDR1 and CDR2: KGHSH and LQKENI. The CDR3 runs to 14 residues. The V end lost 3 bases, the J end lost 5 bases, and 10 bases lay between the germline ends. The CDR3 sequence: CASSPIRGTGELFF. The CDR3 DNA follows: TGTGCCAGCTCACCGATTCGGGGGACCGGGGAGCTGTTTTTT.

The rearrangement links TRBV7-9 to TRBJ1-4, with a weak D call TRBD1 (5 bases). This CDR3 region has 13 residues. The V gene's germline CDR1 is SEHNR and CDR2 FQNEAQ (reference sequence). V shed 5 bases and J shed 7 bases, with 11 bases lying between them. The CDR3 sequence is CASSPTGVEKLFF. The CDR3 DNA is TGTGCCAGCAGCCCAACAGGTGTTGAAAAACTGTTTTTT.